This T cell receptor (beta chain) was recovered during a study of Ad26.COV2.S vaccination and SARS-CoV-2 variants. Study conclusions and caveats: Similar non-spike TCR breadth was observed in recipients of vaccine and of placebo.

CDR1 and CDR2 (germline): MNHEY, SMNVEV (reference sequence). The V and J ends lost 2 bases and 6 bases, in that order; junction bases with no gene match: 15. This CDR3 is 19 amino acids long. This clone showed up just a few times. Antigen: not known. Profiled with immunoSEQ multiplex PCR; TCRdb holds only in-frame clones, not every one. The table lists around 340,000 clones, approximately 90% of them singletons, with approximately 4.5% in the top ten. Sample treatment: roughly 18 received Ad26.COV2.S at low or high dose, single or two shots; about 5 received placebo; per-sample allocation not given. The samples date from day 63 after the first vaccine or placebo injection.

Sequencing used peripheral blood, obtained in a trial of Ad26.COV2.S vaccine versus placebo. The source of this sequence is a person aged 18 to 59 who received the Ad26.COV2.S COVID-19 vaccine or a placebo. The chain combines TRBV27 with TRBJ2-2; TRBD1 matches 10 bases. The CDR3 DNA reads TGTGCCAGCAGTTTACTTTCGTACACCGGGACAGGGGACGCCGGGGAGCTGTTTTTT. This sequence encodes CASSLLSYTGTGDAGELFF.